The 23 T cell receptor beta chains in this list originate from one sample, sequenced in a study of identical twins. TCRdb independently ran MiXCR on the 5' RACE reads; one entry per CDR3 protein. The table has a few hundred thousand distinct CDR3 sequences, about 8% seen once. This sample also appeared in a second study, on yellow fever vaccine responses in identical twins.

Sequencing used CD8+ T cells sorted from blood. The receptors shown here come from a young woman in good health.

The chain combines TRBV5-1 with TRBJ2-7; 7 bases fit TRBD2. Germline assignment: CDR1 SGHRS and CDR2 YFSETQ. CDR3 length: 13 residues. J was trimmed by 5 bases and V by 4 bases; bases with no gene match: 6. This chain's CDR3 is CASSQSGIDEQYF. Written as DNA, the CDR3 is TGCGCCAGCAGCCAAAGCGGGATAGACGAGCAGTACTTC.

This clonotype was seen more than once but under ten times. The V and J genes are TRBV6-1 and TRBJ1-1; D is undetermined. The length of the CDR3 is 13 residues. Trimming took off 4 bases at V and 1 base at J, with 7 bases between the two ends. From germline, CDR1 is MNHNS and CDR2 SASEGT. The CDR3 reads CASSAQENTEAFF. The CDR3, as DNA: TGTGCCAGCAGTGCTCAGGAGAACACTGAAGCTTTCTTT.

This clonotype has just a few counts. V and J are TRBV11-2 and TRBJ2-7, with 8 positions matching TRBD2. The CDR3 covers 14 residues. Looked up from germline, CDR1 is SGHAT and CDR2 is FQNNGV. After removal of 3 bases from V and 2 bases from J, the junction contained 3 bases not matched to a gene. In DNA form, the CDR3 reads TGTGCCAGCAGCTTGGGACTAGGGACCTACGAGCAGTACTTC. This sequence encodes CASSLGLGTYEQYF.

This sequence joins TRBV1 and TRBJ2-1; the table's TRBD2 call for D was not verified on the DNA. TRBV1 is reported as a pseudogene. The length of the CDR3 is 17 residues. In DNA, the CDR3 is TGCACCAGCAGCCAAGTTTTCTTGTCTAGCGGGAGTTATGAGCAGTTCTTC. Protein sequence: CTSSQVFLSSGSYEQFF.

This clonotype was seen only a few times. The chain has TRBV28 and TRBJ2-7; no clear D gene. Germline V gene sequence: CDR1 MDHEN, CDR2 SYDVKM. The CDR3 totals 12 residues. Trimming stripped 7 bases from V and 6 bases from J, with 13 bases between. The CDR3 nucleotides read TGTGCCAGCAAGGGTACCCCCGCCGAGCAGTACTTC. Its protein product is CASKGTPAEQYF.

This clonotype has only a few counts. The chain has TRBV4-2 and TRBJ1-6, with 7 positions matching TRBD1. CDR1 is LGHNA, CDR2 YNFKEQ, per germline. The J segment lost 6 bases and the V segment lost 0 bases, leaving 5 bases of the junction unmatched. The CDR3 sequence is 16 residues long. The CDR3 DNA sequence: TGTGCCAGCAGCCAAGAGGGAGACAGGGCTAATTCACCCCTCCACTTT. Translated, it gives CASSQEGDRANSPLHF.

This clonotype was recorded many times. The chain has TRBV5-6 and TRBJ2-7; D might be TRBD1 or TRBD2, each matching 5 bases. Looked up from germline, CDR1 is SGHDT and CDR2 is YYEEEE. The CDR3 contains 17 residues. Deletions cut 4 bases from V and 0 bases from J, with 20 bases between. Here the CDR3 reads CASSPNPSMGDSYEQYF. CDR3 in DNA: TGTGCCAGCAGCCCCAACCCGTCCATGGGGGACTCCTACGAGCAGTACTTC.

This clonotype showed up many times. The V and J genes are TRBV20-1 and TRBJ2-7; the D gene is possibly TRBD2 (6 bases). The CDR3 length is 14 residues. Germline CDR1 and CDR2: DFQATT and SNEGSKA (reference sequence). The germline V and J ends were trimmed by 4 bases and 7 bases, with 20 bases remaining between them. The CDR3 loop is CSATLLGGFWEQYF. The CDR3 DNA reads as TGCAGTGCTACCCTCCTGGGGGGTTTCTGGGAGCAGTACTTC.

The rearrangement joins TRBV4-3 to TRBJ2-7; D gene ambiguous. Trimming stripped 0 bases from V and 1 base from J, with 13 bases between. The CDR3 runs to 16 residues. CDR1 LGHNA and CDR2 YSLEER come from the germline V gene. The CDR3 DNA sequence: TGCGCCAGCAGCCAAGATAGAACAGAAAAATCCTACGAGCAGTACTTC. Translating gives CASSQDRTEKSYEQYF.

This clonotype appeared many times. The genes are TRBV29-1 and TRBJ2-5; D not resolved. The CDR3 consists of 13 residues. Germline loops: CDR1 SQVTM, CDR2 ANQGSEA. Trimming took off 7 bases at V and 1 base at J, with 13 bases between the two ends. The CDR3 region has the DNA TGCAGCGCCGTGGGGAACCTCCAAGAGACCCAGTACTTC. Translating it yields CSAVGNLQETQYF.

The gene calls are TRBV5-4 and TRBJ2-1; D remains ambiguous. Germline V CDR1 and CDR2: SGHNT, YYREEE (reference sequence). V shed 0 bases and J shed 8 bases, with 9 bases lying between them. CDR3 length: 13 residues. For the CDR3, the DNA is TGTGCCAGCAGCTTGGCGATGGTCTATGAGCAGTTCTTC. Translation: CASSLAMVYEQFF.

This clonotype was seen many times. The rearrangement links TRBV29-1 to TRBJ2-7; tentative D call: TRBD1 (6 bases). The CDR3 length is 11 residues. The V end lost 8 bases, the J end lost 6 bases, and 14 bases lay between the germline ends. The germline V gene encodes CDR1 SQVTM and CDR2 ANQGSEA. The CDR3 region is CSFRDMGEQYF. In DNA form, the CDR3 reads TGCAGCTTTAGGGACATGGGCGAGCAGTACTTC.

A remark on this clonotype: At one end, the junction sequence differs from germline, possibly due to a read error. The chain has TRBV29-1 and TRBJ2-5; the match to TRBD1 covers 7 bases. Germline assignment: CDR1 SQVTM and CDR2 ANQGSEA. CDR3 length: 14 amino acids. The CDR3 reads CSVQRQGWAEAQYF. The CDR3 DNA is TGCAGCGTTCAAAGACAGGGATGGGCAGAGGCCCAGTACTTC.

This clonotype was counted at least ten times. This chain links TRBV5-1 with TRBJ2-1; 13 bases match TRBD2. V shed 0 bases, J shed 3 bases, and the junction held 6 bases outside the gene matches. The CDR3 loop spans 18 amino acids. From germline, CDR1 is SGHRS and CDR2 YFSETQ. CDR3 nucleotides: TGCGCCAGCAGCTTGGCCGGGACTAGCGGGGTACTCTACAATGAGCAGTTCTTC. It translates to CASSLAGTSGVLYNEQFF.

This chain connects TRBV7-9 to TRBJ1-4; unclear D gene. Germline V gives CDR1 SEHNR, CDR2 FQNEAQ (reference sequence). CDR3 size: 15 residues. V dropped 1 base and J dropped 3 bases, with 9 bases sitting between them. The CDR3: CASSLVSDANEKLFF. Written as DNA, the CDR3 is TGTGCCAGCAGCTTAGTGTCAGATGCTAATGAAAAACTGTTTTTT.

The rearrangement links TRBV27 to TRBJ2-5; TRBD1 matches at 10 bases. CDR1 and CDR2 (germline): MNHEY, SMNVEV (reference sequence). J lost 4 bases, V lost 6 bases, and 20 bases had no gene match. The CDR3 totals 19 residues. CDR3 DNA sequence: TGTGCCAGCAGCCCCATCCCGGGACAGGGGCCCCTGGGTGCAGAGACCCAGTACTTC. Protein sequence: CASSPIPGQGPLGAETQYF.

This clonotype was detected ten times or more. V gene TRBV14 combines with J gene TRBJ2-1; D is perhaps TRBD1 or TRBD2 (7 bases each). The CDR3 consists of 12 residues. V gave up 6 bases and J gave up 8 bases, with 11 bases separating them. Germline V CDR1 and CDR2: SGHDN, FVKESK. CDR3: CASSQGGDEQFF. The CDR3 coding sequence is TGTGCCAGCAGTCAGGGGGGGGATGAGCAGTTCTTC.

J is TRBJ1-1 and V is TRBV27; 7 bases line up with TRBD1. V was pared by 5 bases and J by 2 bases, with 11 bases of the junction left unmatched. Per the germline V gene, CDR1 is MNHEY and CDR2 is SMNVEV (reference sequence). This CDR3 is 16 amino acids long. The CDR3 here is CASSRTGATINTEAFF. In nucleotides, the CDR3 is TGTGCCAGCAGTAGGACAGGTGCTACAATAAACACTGAAGCTTTCTTT.

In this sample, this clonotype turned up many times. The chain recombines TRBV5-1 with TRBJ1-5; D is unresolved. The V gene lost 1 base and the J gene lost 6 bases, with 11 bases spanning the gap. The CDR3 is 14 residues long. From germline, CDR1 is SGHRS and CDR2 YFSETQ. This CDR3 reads CASSLSDPGQPQHF. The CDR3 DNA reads TGCGCCAGCAGCTTGTCTGATCCGGGTCAGCCCCAGCATTTT.

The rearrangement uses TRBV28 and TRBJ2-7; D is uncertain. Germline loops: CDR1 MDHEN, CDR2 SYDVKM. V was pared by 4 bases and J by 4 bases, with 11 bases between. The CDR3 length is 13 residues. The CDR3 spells CASSSRPVYEQYF. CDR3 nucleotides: TGTGCCAGCAGTTCCCGCCCTGTGTACGAGCAGTACTTC.

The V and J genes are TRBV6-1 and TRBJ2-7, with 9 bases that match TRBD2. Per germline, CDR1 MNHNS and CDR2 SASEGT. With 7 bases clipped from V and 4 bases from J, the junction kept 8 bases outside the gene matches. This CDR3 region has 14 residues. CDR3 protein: CASTLAGAEYEQYF. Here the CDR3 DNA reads TGTGCCAGCACCTTAGCGGGAGCGGAATACGAGCAGTACTTC.

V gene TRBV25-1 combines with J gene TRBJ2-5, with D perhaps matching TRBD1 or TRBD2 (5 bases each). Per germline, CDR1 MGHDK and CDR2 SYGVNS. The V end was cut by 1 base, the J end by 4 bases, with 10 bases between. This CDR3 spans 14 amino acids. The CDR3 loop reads CASSELGTGETQYF. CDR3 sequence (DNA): TGTGCCAGCAGTGAATTGGGGACCGGAGAGACCCAGTACTTC.

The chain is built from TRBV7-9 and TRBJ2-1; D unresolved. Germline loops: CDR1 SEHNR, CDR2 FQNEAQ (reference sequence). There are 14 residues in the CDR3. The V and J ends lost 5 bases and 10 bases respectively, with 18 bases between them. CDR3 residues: CASSHLIRDPEQFF. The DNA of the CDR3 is TGTGCCAGCAGCCACCTAATACGCGATCCGGAGCAGTTCTTC.